One and the same sample provided the 25 T cell receptor beta chains below, sequenced in a study of cytomegalovirus exposure and HLA in healthy donors. Repertoires were generated with immunoSEQ multiplex PCR, while TCRdb's copy carries only in-frame clones and drops some. This sample yields tens of thousands of clones, of which 90% to 95% are seen a single time; approximately 3% belongs to the top ten. Sequencing was carried out using PBMCs. These receptors all come from a woman under 30 in good health and CMV-seropositive.

The CDR3 sequence is CASSELRGASTDTQYF. CDR3 nucleotides: TGTGCCAGCAGTGAACTGCGGGGGGCCTCCACAGATACGCAGTATTTT. The gene calls are TRBV6-1 and TRBJ2-3; the match to TRBD2 covers 8 bases. CDR3 size: 16 residues. V lost 2 bases, J lost 2 bases, and 6 bases stayed unmatched. Germline CDR1 is MNHNS and CDR2 is SASEGT.

The chain links TRBV2 to TRBJ2-3; D is ambiguous. Between the trimmed V and J ends, which lost 8 bases and 0 bases, there was a span of 12 bases. The CDR3 sequence is 14 residues long. The V gene's germline CDR1 is SNHLY and CDR2 FYNNEI. The CDR3 is CASPATVSTDTQYF. The CDR3 nucleotides are TGTGCCAGCCCCGCCACGGTTAGCACAGATACGCAGTATTTT.

The gene calls are TRBV6-5 and TRBJ2-2, with D possibly being TRBD2 (5 bases). V lost 1 base and J 5 bases, leaving 11 bases between the germline ends. Germline V gene lookup returns CDR1 MNHEY and CDR2 SVGAGI. The CDR3 sequence is 15 residues long. CDR3 residues: CASSYFTSRTGELFF. The CDR3 nucleotides are TGTGCCAGCAGTTACTTTACTAGTCGGACCGGGGAGCTGTTTTTT.

The chain recombines TRBV27 with TRBJ2-7; 9 bases line up with TRBD2. After removal of 2 bases from V and 1 base from J, the junction contained 3 bases not matched to a gene. This CDR3 is 15 amino acids long. CDR1 MNHEY and CDR2 SMNVEV come from the germline V gene (reference sequence). The CDR3 is CASSLRLAGSYEQYF. Written as DNA, the CDR3 is TGTGCCAGCAGTTTAAGGCTAGCGGGGTCCTACGAGCAGTACTTC.

This chain links TRBV2 with TRBJ2-5, with a tentative D call TRBD1 (5 bases). The germline V and J ends were trimmed by 4 bases and 3 bases, with 15 bases remaining between them. The germline V gene encodes CDR1 SNHLY and CDR2 FYNNEI. This CDR3 comprises 15 residues. CDR3 sequence: CASSATRGSKETQYF. The CDR3 DNA follows: TGTGCCAGCAGTGCCACAAGGGGCAGCAAAGAGACCCAGTACTTC.

This rearrangement joins TRBV4-1 to TRBJ1-2; no clear D gene. Trimming pared 1 base from V and 5 bases from J, leaving 8 bases between. The V gene's germline CDR1 is MGHRA and CDR2 YSYEKL. This CDR3 contains 13 residues. The CDR3 protein is CASSQVPSYGYTF. CDR3 bases: TGCGCCAGCAGCCAAGTTCCCTCTTATGGCTACACCTTC.

The CDR3 region has the DNA TGTGCCAGCAATACAGGGGGGAGTTTGAACACTGAAGCTTTCTTT. Its translation: CASNTGGSLNTEAFF. The rearrangement uses TRBV28 and TRBJ1-1, with 8 nucleotides matching TRBD1. With 7 bases clipped from V and 0 bases from J, the junction kept 7 bases outside the gene matches. This CDR3 is built from 15 residues. Germline lookup yields CDR1 MDHEN and CDR2 SYDVKM.

CDR3 nucleotides: TGTGCCAGCAGTCCCCTAGTTGGGTACGAGCAGTACTTC. Translated: CASSPLVGYEQYF. The chain has TRBV28 and TRBJ2-7; D is ambiguous. This CDR3 contains 13 residues. Germline CDR1 and CDR2: MDHEN and SYDVKM. Trimming took off 5 bases at V and 4 bases at J, with 12 bases between the two ends. The full variable domain, rest sourced from reference TRBV28 and TRBJ2-7, is DVKVTQSSRYLVKRTGEKVFLECVQDMDHENMFWYRQDPGLGLRLIYFSYDVKMKEKGDIPEGYSVSREKKERFSLILESASTNQTSMYLCASSPLVGYEQYFGPGTRLTVT.

This chain uses TRBV7-2 with TRBJ1-2; 10 bases line up with TRBD1. The junction had 15 bases not matched to a gene; V was cut back by 3 bases and J by 5 bases. The CDR3 length is 18 residues. Germline V CDR1 and CDR2: SGHTA, FQGNSA. This CDR3 reads CASSFSRPAGQGRYGYTF. The CDR3 nucleotides read TGTGCCAGCAGCTTCTCCAGGCCCGCGGGACAGGGGAGGTATGGCTACACCTTC.

This clone has only a few counts. The V call is TRBV28, the J call TRBJ2-3; D uncertain. The CDR3 has 13 residues. Trimming removed 6 bases from V and 0 bases from J, with 7 bases in between. CDR1 and CDR2 (germline): MDHEN, SYDVKM. The CDR3 is CASRHSSTDTQYF. In DNA, the CDR3 is TGTGCCAGCAGACATTCTAGCACAGATACGCAGTATTTT.

The chain combines TRBV29-1 with TRBJ1-2; TRBD1 aligns across 10 bases. V was clipped by 2 bases and J by 8 bases; unmatched bases: 14. The CDR3 consists of 16 residues. Germline-derived CDR1 and CDR2 are SQVTM and ANQGSEA. CDR3 nucleotide sequence: TGCAGCGTTGAAATCCGGACAGGGGGTTCTCCTAGGGGCTACACCTTC. Translation: CSVEIRTGGSPRGYTF.

The chain has TRBV20-1 and TRBJ2-5; TRBD1 aligns across 9 bases. The germline gives CDR1 DFQATT, CDR2 SNEGSKA (reference sequence). This CDR3 region has 11 residues. J gave up 5 bases and V 6 bases, and 1 base lay outside the gene matches. The CDR3: CSAGTGETQYF. The CDR3 DNA is TGCAGTGCCGGGACAGGGGAGACCCAGTACTTC.

This chain connects TRBV28 to TRBJ1-2, with D possibly being TRBD1 (5 bases). Germline V gene lookup returns CDR1 MDHEN and CDR2 SYDVKM. CDR3 length equals 13 residues. Trimming pared 1 base from V and 5 bases from J, leaving 8 bases between. The CDR3 nucleotides are TGTGCCAGCAGTTTATCCAGGACATATGGCTACACCTTC. Encoded protein: CASSLSRTYGYTF.

The chain uses TRBV10-1 and TRBJ1-1; 7 bases fit TRBD1. CDR3 size: 13 residues. V lost 8 bases and J lost 4; bases outside the gene matches: 7. Germline CDR1 WNHNN, CDR2 SYGVQD (reference sequence). DNA of the CDR3: TGCGCCAGCCGACAGGGATTGAGCACTGAAGCTTTCTTT. Residues: CASRQGLSTEAFF.

The chain joins TRBV4-1 to TRBJ2-5; 12 nucleotides match TRBD2. Trimming at V came to 4 bases and at J to 5 bases, leaving 5 bases not matched to a gene. The CDR3 is made up of 15 amino acids. The germline CDR1 and CDR2 sequences are MGHRA and YSYEKL. For the CDR3, the DNA is TGCGCCAGCAGCCTGACTAGCGGGAGCCGGGAGACCCAGTACTTC. Encoded protein: CASSLTSGSRETQYF.

J is TRBJ2-5 and V is TRBV5-4; 7 bases fit TRBD1. With V trimmed by 4 bases and J by 2 bases, 8 bases remained unmatched. The CDR3 loop spans 15 amino acids. Germline loops: CDR1 SGHNT, CDR2 YYREEE (reference sequence). CDR3 region: CASSPRDSFQETQYF. The CDR3 DNA is TGTGCCAGCAGCCCCCGGGACAGCTTTCAAGAGACCCAGTACTTC. The full variable domain, with the rest looked up from reference TRBV5-4 and TRBJ2-5, is ETGVTQSPTHLIKTRGQQVTLRCSSQSGHNTVSWYQQALGQGPQFIFQYYREEENGRGNFPPRFSGLQFPNYSSELNVNALELDDSALYLCASSPRDSFQETQYFGPGTRLLVL.

The rearrangement uses TRBV29-1 and TRBJ2-3; 10 bases align to TRBD1. The junction had 11 bases not matched to a gene; V was cut back by 7 bases and J by 4 bases. The CDR3 is 15 residues long. The germline gives CDR1 SQVTM, CDR2 ANQGSEA. In DNA, the CDR3 is TGCAGCGCTGCACGGGACAGGGGTTCTTCAGATACGCAGTATTTT. It yields the protein CSAARDRGSSDTQYF.

The chain's CDR3 is CASNWAGGNQPQHF. CDR3 nucleotides: TGTGCCAGTAATTGGGCGGGAGGCAATCAGCCCCAGCATTTT. This chain connects TRBV19 to TRBJ1-5; D is undetermined. Trimming stripped 7 bases from V and 2 bases from J, with 12 bases between. CDR3 length equals 14 residues. Germline CDR1 and CDR2: LNHDA and SQIVND (reference sequence). Supplemented by reference TRBV19 and TRBJ1-5, the full variable domain reads DGGITQSPKYLFRKEGQNVTLSCEQNLNHDAMYWYRQDPGQGLRLIYYSQIVNDFQKGDIAEGYSVSREKKESFPLTVTSAQKNPTAFYLCASNWAGGNQPQHFGDGTRLSIL.

The V call is TRBV27, the J call TRBJ1-2, with 10 bases identical to TRBD1. V lost 5 bases, J lost 4 bases, and 7 bases stayed unmatched. The CDR3 contains 15 residues. Germline V gives CDR1 MNHEY, CDR2 SMNVEV (reference sequence). The DNA of the CDR3 is TGTGCCAGCAGTCACAGACAGGGGGCTGTCTATGGCTACACCTTC. Translation gives CASSHRQGAVYGYTF.

The V gene is TRBV6-5, the J gene TRBJ2-3; possibly TRBD2 for D (5 bases). This CDR3 spans 11 amino acids. Trimming pared 6 bases from V and 7 bases from J, leaving 8 bases between. Germline CDR1 reads MNHEY; CDR2 reads SVGAGI. The CDR3 sequence is CASSPGNTQYF. CDR3 in DNA: TGTGCCAGCAGCCCCGGGAATACGCAGTATTTT.

The gene calls are TRBV6-5 and TRBJ1-2; a possible D gene is TRBD1 (6 bases). CDR3 length: 13 amino acids. Germline-derived CDR1 and CDR2 are MNHEY and SVGAGI. V lost 2 bases to trimming and J lost 2 bases, with 6 bases between them. This CDR3 is CASSYTGNYGYTF. CDR3 DNA sequence: TGTGCCAGCAGTTACACAGGGAACTATGGCTACACCTTC.

The chain has TRBV7-2 and TRBJ1-1; D gene unclear. Germline CDR1 is SGHTA and CDR2 is FQGNSA. Trimming pared 2 bases from V and 0 bases from J, leaving 10 bases between. The CDR3 spans 15 residues. The CDR3 protein is CASSLNLGVNTEAFF. The CDR3 region has the DNA TGTGCCAGCAGCTTAAATCTCGGGGTGAACACTGAAGCTTTCTTT.

The V gene is TRBV9, the J gene TRBJ1-4, with D possibly TRBD1 on 5 matching bases. The V end lost 0 bases, the J end lost 5 bases, and 11 bases lay between the germline ends. Germline values: CDR1 SGDLS, CDR2 YYNGEE. This CDR3 has 15 amino acids. The CDR3: CASSVGGGLNEKLFF. Here the CDR3 DNA reads TGTGCCAGCAGCGTAGGGGGCGGTTTGAATGAAAAACTGTTTTTT.

This chain uses TRBV28 with TRBJ1-2; a weak D match, TRBD1 (6 bases). This CDR3 comprises 14 residues. Germline values: CDR1 MDHEN, CDR2 SYDVKM. The V end was cut by 6 bases, the J end by 0 bases, with 11 bases between. The CDR3 spells CASRMGAPNYGYTF. Here the CDR3 DNA reads TGTGCCAGCAGGATGGGGGCACCTAACTATGGCTACACCTTC.

The genes are TRBV5-6 and TRBJ2-1, with TRBD2 matching over 11 bases. V was pared by 2 bases and J by 9 bases, with 4 bases of the junction left unmatched. Germline CDR1 and CDR2: SGHDT and YYEEEE. This CDR3 comprises 14 residues. The CDR3 sequence: CASSFGTSGVEQFF. The CDR3 DNA reads as TGTGCCAGCAGCTTCGGGACTAGCGGTGTTGAGCAGTTCTTC.